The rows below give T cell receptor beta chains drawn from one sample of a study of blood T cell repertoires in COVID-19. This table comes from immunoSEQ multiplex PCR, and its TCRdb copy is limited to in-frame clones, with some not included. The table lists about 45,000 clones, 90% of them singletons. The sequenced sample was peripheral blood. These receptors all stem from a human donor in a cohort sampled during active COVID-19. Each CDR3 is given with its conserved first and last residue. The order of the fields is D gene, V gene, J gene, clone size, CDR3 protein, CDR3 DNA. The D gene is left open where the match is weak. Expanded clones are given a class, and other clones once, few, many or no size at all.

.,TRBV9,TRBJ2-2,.,CASSAQGGTGELFF,TGTGCCAGCAGCGCCCAGGGGGGCACCGGGGAGCTGTTTTTT
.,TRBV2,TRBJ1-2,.,CASTRQVINYGYTF,TGTGCCAGCACCCGACAGGTTATTAACTATGGCTACACCTTC
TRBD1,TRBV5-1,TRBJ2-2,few,CASSASGGTGELFF,TGCGCCAGCAGCGCCTCAGGGGGCACCGGGGAGCTGTTTTTT
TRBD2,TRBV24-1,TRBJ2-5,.,CATGLAGTETQYF,TGTGCCACGGGACTAGCGGGCACAGAGACCCAGTACTTC
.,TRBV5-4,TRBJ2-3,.,CASSLVPSRSDTQYF,TGTGCCAGCAGCTTGGTTCCCTCCAGGTCAGATACGCAGTATTTT
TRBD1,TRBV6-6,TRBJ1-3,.,CASSEGQSADTIYF,TGTGCCAGCAGTGAGGGACAGTCGGCGGACACCATATATTTT
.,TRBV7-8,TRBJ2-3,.,CASSLEGSGTQYF,TGTGCCAGCAGCCTAGAGGGGTCTGGTACGCAGTATTTT
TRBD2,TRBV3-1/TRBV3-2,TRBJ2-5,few,CASSLGTTQETQYF,TGTGCCAGCAGCTTAGGGACTACCCAAGAGACCCAGTACTTC
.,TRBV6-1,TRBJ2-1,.,CASSEASQGRGYNEQFF,TGTGCCAGCAGTGAAGCTTCCCAGGGGCGGGGGTACAATGAGCAGTTCTTC
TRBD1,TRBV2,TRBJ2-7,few,CASSEIGGSYEQYF,TGTGCCAGCAGTGAAATAGGGGGCAGCTACGAGCAGTACTTC
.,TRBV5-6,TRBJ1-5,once,CASSAGGIQPQHF,TGTGCCAGCAGCGCGGGGGGAATTCAGCCCCAGCATTTT
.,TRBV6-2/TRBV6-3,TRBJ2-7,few,CASSYRSSAYEQYF,TGTGCCAGCAGTTATCGGTCTAGCGCCTACGAGCAGTACTTC
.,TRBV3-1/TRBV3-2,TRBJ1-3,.,CASRSSSSGNTIYF,TGTGCCAGCAGATCCTCGAGCTCTGGAAACACCATATATTTT
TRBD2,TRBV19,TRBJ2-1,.,CASSIGGGAPNEQFF,TGTGCCAGTAGTATTGGCGGGGGGGCCCCAAATGAGCAGTTCTTC
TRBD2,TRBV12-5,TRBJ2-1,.,CASGQEPGLREAGILNEQFF,TGTGCTAGTGGACAAGAACCGGGACTCCGGGAGGCAGGTATATTAAATGAGCAGTTCTTC
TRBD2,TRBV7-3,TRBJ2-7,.,CASSLTSGGYEQYF,TGTGCCAGCAGCTTAACTAGCGGGGGCTACGAGCAGTACTTC
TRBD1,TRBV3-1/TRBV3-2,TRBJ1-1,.,CASSRTGGTEAFF,TGTGCCAGCAGCCGAACAGGGGGCACTGAAGCTTTCTTT
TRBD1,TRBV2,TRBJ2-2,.,CASKVLGTGGAHTGELFF,TGTGCCAGCAAAGTCCTAGGGACAGGGGGCGCTCACACCGGGGAGCTGTTTTTT
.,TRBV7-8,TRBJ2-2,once,CASSLGSGYTGELFF,TGTGCCAGCAGCTTAGGTAGCGGATACACCGGGGAGCTGTTTTTT
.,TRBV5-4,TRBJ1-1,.,CASYGQTNTEAFF,TGTGCCAGCTATGGACAGACGAACACTGAAGCTTTCTTT
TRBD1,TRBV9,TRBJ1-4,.,CASSAGGDRVFEKLFF,TGTGCCAGCAGTGCCGGTGGGGACAGGGTTTTTGAAAAACTGTTTTTT
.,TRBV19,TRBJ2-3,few,CASSSVGGTDTQYF,TGTGCCAGTAGTAGCGTCGGAGGCACAGATACGCAGTATTTT
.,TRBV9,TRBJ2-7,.,CASSVDGGHYEQYF,TGTGCCAGCAGCGTAGATGGGGGCCACTACGAGCAGTACTTC
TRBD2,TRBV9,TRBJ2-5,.,CASSVVGFGTSGNQETQYF,TGTGCCAGCAGCGTAGTAGGTTTTGGGACTAGCGGGAACCAAGAGACCCAGTACTTC
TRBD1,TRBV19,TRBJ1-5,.,CASSNGQGFYSNQPQHF,TGTGCCAGTAGCAACGGACAGGGGTTTTATAGCAATCAGCCCCAGCATTTT
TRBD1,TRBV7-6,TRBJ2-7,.,CASSLEPGTGHYEQYF,TGTGCCAGCAGCTTAGAACCCGGGACAGGGCACTACGAGCAGTACTTC
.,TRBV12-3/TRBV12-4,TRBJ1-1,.,CASSLIQGFDAFF,TGTGCCAGCAGTTTAATACAGGGTTTTGACGCTTTCTTT
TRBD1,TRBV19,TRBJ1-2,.,CASSGGQAHRGYTF,TGTGCCAGTAGTGGGGGACAGGCGCACCGTGGCTACACCTTC
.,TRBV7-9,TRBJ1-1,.,CASSFQGTTEAFF,TGTGCCAGCAGCTTCCAGGGGACCACTGAAGCTTTCTTT
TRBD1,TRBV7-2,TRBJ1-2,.,CASSRDSYGYTF,TGTGCCAGCAGCCGGGACAGCTATGGCTACACCTTC
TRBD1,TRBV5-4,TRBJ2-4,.,CASTGGTGTKNIQYF,TGTGCCAGCACCGGAGGGACAGGAACTAAAAACATTCAGTACTTC
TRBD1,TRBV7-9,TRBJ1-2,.,CASSLGQGLAGYTF,TGTGCCAGCAGCTTAGGACAGGGGTTGGCAGGCTACACCTTC
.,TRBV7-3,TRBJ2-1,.,CASRISERGEQFF,TGTGCCAGCAGGATCTCTGAAAGGGGTGAGCAGTTCTTC
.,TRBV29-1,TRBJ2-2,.,CSAIIGGVGELFF,TGCAGCGCGATAATAGGGGGGGTCGGGGAGCTGTTTTTT
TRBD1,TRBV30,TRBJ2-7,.,CAWSISPGGHEQYF,TGTGCCTGGAGTATTTCACCAGGGGGCCACGAGCAGTACTTC
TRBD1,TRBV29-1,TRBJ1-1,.,CSVDRGHVEAFF,TGCAGCGTTGACAGGGGGCATGTTGAAGCTTTCTTT
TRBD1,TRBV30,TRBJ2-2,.,CAWRTGITGELFF,TGTGCCTGGCGGACAGGGATCACCGGGGAGCTGTTTTTT
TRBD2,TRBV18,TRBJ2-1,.,CASSPQIAGSFYNEQFF,TGTGCCAGCTCACCACAAATAGCGGGAAGTTTCTACAATGAGCAGTTCTTC
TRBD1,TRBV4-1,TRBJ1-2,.,CASSQGTGTNYGYTF,TGCGCCAGCAGCCAAGGGACAGGGACGAACTATGGCTACACCTTC
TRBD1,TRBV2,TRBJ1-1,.,CASSRDRNTEAFF,TGTGCCAGCAGTCGGGACAGGAACACTGAAGCTTTCTTT
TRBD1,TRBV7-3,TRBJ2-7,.,CASSPGTVGEQYF,TGTGCCAGCAGCCCAGGGACAGTTGGCGAGCAGTACTTC
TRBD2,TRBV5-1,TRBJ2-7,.,CASSLERTRGFYEQYF,TGCGCCAGCAGCTTGGAAAGGACTAGGGGTTTCTACGAGCAGTACTTC
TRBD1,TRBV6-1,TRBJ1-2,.,CASSEADRGAVGYTF,TGTGCCAGCAGTGAAGCTGACAGGGGAGCGGTCGGCTACACCTTC
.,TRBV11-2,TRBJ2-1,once,CASSQSPIRSSYNEQFF,TGTGCCAGCAGCCAAAGCCCCATCCGGAGCTCCTACAATGAGCAGTTCTTC
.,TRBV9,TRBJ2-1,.,CASSAHHRFARGNEQFF,TGTGCCAGCAGCGCCCATCACAGGTTTGCTAGAGGCAATGAGCAGTTCTTC
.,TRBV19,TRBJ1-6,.,CASSPRQLYNSPLHF,TGTGCCAGTAGTCCTCGACAGTTATATAATTCACCCCTCCACTTT
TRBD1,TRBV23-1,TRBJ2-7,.,CASSTGASEQYF,TGCGCCAGCAGTACAGGGGCAAGCGAGCAGTACTTC
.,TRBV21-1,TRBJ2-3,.,CASSPLGPGSTDTQYF,TGTGCCAGCAGCCCGCTGGGCCCAGGGAGCACAGATACGCAGTATTTT